This T cell receptor beta chain was documented in a study of blood T cell repertoires in COVID-19. Study-wide context: Donors in the United States, Italy and Spain gave samples during acute or convalescent COVID-19.

This CDR3 comprises 21 residues. CDR1 LGHDT and CDR2 YNNKEL come from the germline V gene (reference sequence). V lost 1 base to trimming and J lost 0 bases; unmatched junction nucleotides: 16. In assigning cohorts, the study relied on participant-reported clinical history. Here immunoSEQ multiplex PCR was the method, and the copy in TCRdb shows in-frame clones only, minus some. The sample includes roughly 320,000 clones, 86% of them seen just once. This chain joins TRBV3-1 (or the pseudogene TRBV3-2) and TRBJ1-4, with 8 bases matching TRBD1. The sequence came from a man younger than 45 who had recovered from COVID-19. Sequencing was performed on PBMCs or T cells enriched from blood (not recorded which). This CDR3 is CASSQVFGGDRSGATNEKLFF. In DNA form, the CDR3 reads TGTGCCAGCAGCCAAGTATTCGGCGGGGACAGGTCAGGTGCAACTAATGAAAAACTGTTTTTT.